This paragraph covers one T cell receptor beta chain sequence. The CDR3 is 13 amino acids. V dropped 5 bases and J dropped 3; count of bases not matched to a gene: 3. Germline-derived CDR1 and CDR2 are MNHNY and SVGAGI (reference sequence). The data belong to a study of cytomegalovirus exposure and HLA in healthy donors. Primers: 60 Vbeta forward and 13 Jbeta reverse. The assay was immunoSEQ multiplex PCR, and TCRdb's table has in-frame clones only and misses some. Of tens of thousands of clones detected, 75% to 80% appear once; the ten largest clones hold roughly 3%. The clonotype comes from a man between 18 and 29 years old in good health and CMV-seronegative. The sequenced sample was PBMCs. V usage is TRBV6-6 and J usage is TRBJ2-7, with 8 nucleotides matching TRBD2. The CDR3 bases are TGTGCCAGCAGTCGGGGGGGGGACTACGAGCAGTACTTC. This translates into CASSRGGDYEQYF.